Included here is one TCR beta chain sequence, with context. Trimming cost V 8 bases and J 2 bases, with 12 bases left between them. This CDR3 contains 13 residues. Sequencing was performed with immunoSEQ multiplex PCR; in TCRdb, only in-frame clones are kept and a portion is missing. This table has about 130,000 clones, about 79% appearing once. This sample stems from a study of blood T cell repertoires in COVID-19. Source material: peripheral blood. The gene calls are TRBV12-3 or TRBV12-4 and TRBJ1-1; the D gene is possibly TRBD1 (5 bases). The receptor comes from a woman aged 45-65 years with acute or convalescent COVID-19. CDR3 residues: CASGERTNTEAFF. CDR3 in DNA: TGTGCCAGCGGGGAACGGACAAACACTGAAGCTTTCTTT.